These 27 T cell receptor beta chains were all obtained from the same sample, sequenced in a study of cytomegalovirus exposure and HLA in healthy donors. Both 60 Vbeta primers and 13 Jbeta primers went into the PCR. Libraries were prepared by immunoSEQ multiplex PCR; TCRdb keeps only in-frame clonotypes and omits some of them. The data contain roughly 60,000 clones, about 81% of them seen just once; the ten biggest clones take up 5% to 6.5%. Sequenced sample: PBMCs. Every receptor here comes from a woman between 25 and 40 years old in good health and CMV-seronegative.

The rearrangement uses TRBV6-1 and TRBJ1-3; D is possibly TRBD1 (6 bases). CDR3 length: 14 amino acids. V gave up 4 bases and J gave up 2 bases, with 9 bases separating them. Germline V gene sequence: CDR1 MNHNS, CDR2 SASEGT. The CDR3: CASSGRGAGNTIYF. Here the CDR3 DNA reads TGTGCCAGCAGTGGCAGGGGTGCTGGAAACACCATATATTTT.

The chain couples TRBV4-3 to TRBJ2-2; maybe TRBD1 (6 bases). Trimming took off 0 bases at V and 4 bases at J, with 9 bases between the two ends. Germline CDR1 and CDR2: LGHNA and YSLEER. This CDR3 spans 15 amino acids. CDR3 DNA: TGCGCCAGCAGCCAAGATGGACAGTTCACCGGGGAGCTGTTTTTT. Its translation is CASSQDGQFTGELFF.

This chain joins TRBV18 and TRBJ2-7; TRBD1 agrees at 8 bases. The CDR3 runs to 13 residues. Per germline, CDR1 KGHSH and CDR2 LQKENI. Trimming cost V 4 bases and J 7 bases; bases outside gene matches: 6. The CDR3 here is CASSLQGAREQYV. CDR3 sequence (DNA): TGTGCCAGCTCACTGCAGGGGGCTAGGGAGCAGTACGTC.

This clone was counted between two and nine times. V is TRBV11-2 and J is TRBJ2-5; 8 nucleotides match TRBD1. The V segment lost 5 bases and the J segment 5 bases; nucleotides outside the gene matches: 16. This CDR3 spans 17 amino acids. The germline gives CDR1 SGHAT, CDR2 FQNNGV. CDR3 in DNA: TGTGCCAGCAGCCGGACGGGCGGACAGGGTTTCTCCGAGACCCAGTACTTC. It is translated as CASSRTGGQGFSETQYF.

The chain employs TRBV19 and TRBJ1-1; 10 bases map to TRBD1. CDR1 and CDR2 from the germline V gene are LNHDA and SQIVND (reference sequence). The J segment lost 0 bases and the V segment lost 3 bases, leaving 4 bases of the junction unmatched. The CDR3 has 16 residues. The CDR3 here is CASSILTGGLNTEAFF. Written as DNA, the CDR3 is TGTGCCAGTAGTATCCTGACAGGGGGCTTGAACACTGAAGCTTTCTTT.

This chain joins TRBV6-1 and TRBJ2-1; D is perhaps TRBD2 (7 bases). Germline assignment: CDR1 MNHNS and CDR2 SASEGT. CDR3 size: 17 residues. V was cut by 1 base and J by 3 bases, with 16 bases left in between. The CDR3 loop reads CASSEGGRGYGYNEQFF. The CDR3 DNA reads TGTGCCAGCAGTGAAGGGGGGAGGGGGTATGGCTACAATGAGCAGTTCTTC.

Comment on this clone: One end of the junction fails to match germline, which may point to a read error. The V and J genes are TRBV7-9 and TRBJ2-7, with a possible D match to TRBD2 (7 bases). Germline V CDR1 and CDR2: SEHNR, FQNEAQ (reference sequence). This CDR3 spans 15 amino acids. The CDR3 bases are TGTTCCAGCAGCTTAGGGGGGGGTGAGATCTACGAGCAGTACTTC. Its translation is CSSSLGGGEIYEQYF.

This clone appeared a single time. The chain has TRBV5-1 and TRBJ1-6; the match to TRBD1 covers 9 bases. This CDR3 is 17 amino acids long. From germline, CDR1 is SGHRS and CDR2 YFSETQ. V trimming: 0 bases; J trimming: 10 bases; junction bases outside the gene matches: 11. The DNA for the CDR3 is TGCGCCAGCAGCTTGGGATACACGGACAGGGGTTGGTCACCCCTCCACTTT. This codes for CASSLGYTDRGWSPLHF. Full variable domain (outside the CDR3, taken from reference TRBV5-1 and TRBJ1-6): KAGVTQTPRYLIKTRGQQVTLSCSPISGHRSVSWYQQTPGQGLQFLFEYFSETQRNKGNFPGRFSGRQFSNSRSEMNVSTLELGDSALYLCASSLGYTDRGWSPLHFGNGTRLTVT.

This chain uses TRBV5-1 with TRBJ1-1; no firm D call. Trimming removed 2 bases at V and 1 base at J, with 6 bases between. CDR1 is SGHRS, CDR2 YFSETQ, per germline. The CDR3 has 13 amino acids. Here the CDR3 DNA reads TGCGCCAGCAGCTTCTCGGGGAACACTGAAGCTTTCTTT. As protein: CASSFSGNTEAFF. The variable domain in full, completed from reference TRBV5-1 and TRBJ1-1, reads KAGVTQTPRYLIKTRGQQVTLSCSPISGHRSVSWYQQTPGQGLQFLFEYFSETQRNKGNFPGRFSGRQFSNSRSEMNVSTLELGDSALYLCASSFSGNTEAFFGQGTRLTVV.

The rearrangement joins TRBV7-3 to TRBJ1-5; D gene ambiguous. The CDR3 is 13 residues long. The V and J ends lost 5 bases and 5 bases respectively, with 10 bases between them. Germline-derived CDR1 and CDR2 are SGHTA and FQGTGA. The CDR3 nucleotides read TGTGCCAGCAGCCTGAACCGAGATCAGCCCCAGCATTTT. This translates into CASSLNRDQPQHF.

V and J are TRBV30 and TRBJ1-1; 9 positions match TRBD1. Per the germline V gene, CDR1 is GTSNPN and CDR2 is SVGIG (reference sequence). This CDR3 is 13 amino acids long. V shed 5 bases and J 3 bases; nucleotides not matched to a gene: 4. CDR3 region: CAWGRDRDTEAFF. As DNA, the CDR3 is TGTGCCTGGGGTAGGGACAGGGACACTGAAGCTTTCTTT.

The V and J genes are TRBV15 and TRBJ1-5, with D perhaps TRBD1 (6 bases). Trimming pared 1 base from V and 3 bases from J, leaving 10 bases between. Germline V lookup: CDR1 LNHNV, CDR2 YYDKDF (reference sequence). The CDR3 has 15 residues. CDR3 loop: CATSRGTALNQPQHF. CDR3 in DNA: TGTGCCACCAGCAGAGGGACAGCACTCAATCAGCCCCAGCATTTT.

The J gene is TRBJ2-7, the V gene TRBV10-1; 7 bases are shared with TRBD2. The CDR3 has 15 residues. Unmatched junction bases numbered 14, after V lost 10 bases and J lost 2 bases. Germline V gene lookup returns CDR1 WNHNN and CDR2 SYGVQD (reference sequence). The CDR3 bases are TGCGCCAAAAATACGGGGGGAGGGAGGGCCTACGAGCAGTACGTC. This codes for CAKNTGGGRAYEQYV.

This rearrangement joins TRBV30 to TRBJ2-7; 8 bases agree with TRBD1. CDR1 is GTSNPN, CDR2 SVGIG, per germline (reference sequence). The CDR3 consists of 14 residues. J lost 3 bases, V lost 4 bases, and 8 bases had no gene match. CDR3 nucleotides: TGTGCCTGGACCCAGGGGGCCCCTTTCTACGAGCAGTACTTC. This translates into CAWTQGAPFYEQYF.

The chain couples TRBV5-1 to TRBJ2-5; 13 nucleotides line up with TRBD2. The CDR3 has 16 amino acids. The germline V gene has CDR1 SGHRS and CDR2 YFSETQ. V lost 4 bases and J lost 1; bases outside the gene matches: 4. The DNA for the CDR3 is TGCGCCAGCAGCCAGGGACTAGCGGGGATCCAAGAGACCCAGTACTTC. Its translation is CASSQGLAGIQETQYF.

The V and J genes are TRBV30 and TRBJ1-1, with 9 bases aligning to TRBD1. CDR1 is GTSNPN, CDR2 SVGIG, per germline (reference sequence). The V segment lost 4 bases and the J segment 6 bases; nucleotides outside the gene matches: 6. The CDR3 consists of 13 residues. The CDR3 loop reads CAWNPTGGPEAFF. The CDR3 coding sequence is TGTGCCTGGAACCCGACAGGGGGTCCTGAAGCTTTCTTT.

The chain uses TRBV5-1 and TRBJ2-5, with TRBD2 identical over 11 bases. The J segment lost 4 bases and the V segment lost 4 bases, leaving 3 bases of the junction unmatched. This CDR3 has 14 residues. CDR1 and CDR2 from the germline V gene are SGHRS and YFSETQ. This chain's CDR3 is CASSPGTSGETQYF. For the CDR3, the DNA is TGCGCCAGCAGCCCCGGGACTAGCGGAGAGACCCAGTACTTC.

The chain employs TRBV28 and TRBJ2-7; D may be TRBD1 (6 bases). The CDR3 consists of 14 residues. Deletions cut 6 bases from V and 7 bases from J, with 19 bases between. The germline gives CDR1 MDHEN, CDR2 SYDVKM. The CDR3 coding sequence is TGTGCCAGCAGGGGAGTCACAGGGATGGGAGAGCAGTACTTC. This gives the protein CASRGVTGMGEQYF.

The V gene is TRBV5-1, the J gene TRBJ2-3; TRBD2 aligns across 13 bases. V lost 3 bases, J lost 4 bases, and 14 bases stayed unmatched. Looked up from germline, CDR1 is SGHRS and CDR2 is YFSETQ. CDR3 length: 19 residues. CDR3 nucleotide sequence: TGCGCCAGCAGCTCGCGGGCTCAAGGACTAGCGGGAGATTCAGATACGCAGTATTTT. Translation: CASSSRAQGLAGDSDTQYF. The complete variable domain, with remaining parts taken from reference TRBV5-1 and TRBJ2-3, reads KAGVTQTPRYLIKTRGQQVTLSCSPISGHRSVSWYQQTPGQGLQFLFEYFSETQRNKGNFPGRFSGRQFSNSRSEMNVSTLELGDSALYLCASSSRAQGLAGDSDTQYFGPGTRLTVL.

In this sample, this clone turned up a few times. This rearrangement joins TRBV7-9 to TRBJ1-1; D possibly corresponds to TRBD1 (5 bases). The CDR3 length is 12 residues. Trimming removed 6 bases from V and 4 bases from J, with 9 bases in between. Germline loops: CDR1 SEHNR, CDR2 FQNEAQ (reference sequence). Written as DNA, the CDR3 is TGTGCCAGCAGTACGGGGGGCACTGAAGCTTTCTTT. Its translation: CASSTGGTEAFF.

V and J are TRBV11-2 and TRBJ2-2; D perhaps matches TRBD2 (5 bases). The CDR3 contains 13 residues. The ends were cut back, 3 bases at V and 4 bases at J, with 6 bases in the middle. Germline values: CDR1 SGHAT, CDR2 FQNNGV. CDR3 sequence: CASSLGVTGELFF. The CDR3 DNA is TGTGCCAGCAGCTTGGGAGTCACCGGGGAGCTGTTTTTT. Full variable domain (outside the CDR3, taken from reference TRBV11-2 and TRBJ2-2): EAGVAQSPRYKIIEKRQSVAFWCNPISGHATLYWYQQILGQGPKLLIQFQNNGVVDDSQLPKDRFSAERLKGVDSTLKIQPAKLEDSAVYLCASSLGVTGELFFGEGSRLTVL.

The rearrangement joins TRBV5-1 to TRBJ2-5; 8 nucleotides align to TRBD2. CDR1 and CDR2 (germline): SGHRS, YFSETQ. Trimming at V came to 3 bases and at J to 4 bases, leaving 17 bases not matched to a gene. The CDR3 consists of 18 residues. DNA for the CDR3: TGCGCCAGCAGCTCACCGAGGGTCCAGCGGGAGATAGGAGAGACCCAGTACTTC. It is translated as CASSSPRVQREIGETQYF. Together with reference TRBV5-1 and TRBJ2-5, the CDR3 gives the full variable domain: KAGVTQTPRYLIKTRGQQVTLSCSPISGHRSVSWYQQTPGQGLQFLFEYFSETQRNKGNFPGRFSGRQFSNSRSEMNVSTLELGDSALYLCASSSPRVQREIGETQYFGPGTRLLVL.

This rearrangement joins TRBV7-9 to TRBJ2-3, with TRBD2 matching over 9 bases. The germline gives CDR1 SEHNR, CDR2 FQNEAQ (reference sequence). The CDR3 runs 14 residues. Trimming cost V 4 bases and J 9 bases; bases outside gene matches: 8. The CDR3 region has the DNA TGTGCCAGCAGCTCTAGCGGGACCATATCAACGCAGTATTTT. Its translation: CASSSSGTISTQYF. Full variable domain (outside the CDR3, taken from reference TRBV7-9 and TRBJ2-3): DTGVSQNPRHKITKRGQNVTFRCDPISEHNRLYWYRQTLGQGPEFLTYFQNEAQLEKSRLLSDRFSAERPKGSFSTLEIQRTEQGDSAMYLCASSSSGTISTQYFGPGTRLTVL.

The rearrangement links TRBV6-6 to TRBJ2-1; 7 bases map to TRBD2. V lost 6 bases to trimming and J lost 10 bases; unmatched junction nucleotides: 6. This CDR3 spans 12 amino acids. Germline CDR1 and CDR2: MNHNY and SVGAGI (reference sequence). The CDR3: CASSLTSREQFF. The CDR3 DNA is TGTGCCAGCAGCCTGACTAGCCGGGAGCAGTTCTTC.

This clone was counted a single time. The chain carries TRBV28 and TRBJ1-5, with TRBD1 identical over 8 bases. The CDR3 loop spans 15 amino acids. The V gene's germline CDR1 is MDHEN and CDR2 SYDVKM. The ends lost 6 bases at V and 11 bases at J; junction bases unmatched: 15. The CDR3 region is CASSPDRGPLMSQHF. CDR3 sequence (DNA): TGTGCCAGCAGCCCCGACAGGGGCCCTCTCATGTCCCAGCATTTT.

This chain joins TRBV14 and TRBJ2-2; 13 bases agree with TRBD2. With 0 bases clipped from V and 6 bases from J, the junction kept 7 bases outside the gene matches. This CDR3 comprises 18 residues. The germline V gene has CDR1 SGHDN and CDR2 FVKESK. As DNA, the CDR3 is TGTGCCAGCAGCCAAGATAGTACTAGCGGGAGGGCCGCCGGGGAGCTGTTTTTT. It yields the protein CASSQDSTSGRAAGELFF.

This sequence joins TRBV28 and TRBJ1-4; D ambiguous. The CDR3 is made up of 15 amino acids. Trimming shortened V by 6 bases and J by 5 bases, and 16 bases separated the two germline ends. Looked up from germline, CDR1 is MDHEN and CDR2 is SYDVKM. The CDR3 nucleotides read TGTGCCAGCAGCATAGGAGGCAGGACGAATGAAAAACTGTTTTTT. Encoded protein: CASSIGGRTNEKLFF.